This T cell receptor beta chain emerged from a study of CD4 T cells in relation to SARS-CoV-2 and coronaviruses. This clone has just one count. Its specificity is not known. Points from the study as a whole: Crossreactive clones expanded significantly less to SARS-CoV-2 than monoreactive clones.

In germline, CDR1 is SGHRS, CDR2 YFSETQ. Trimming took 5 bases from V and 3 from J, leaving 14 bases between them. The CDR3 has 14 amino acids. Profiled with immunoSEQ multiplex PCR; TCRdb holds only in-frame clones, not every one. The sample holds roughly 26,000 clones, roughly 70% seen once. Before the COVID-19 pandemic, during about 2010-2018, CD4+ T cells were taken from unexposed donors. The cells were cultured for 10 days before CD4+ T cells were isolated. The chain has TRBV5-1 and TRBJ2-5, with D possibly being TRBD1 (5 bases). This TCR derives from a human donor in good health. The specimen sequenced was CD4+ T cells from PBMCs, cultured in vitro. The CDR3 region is CASRGQQSKETQYF. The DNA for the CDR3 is TGCGCCAGCAGGGGGCAACAGAGTAAAGAGACCCAGTACTTC.